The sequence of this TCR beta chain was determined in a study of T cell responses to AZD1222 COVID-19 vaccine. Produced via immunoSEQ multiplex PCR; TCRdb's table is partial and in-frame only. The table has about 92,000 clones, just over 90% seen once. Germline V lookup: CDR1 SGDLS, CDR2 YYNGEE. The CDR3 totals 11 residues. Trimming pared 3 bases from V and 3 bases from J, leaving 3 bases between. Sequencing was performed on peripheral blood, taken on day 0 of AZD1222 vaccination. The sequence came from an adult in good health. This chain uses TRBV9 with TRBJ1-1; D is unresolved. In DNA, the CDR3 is TGTGCCAGCAGCGCCTACACTGAAGCTTTCTTT. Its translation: CASSAYTEAFF.